This T cell receptor (beta chain) was captured in a study of blood T cell repertoires in COVID-19. Across the whole study: Donors in the United States, Italy and Spain gave samples during acute or convalescent COVID-19.

Trimming stripped 3 bases from V and 4 bases from J, with 10 bases between. The germline gives CDR1 SGHRS, CDR2 YFSETQ. The CDR3 runs 14 residues. Clones were sequenced by immunoSEQ multiplex PCR, and TCRdb holds only the in-frame ones, with some missing. The sample records about 52,000 clones, approximately 85% being singletons. The sequencing input was peripheral blood. This TCR was sampled from a human donor in a cohort sampled during active COVID-19. The J gene is TRBJ1-4, the V gene TRBV5-1, with D unresolved. The CDR3 spells CASSWADLNEKLFF. The CDR3, as DNA: TGCGCCAGCAGCTGGGCAGATCTTAATGAAAAACTGTTTTTT.